The rows below give T cell receptor beta chains drawn from one sample of a study of cytomegalovirus exposure and HLA in healthy donors. The method was immunoSEQ multiplex PCR; TCRdb's version includes in-frame clones alone and lacks a portion of them. This table has some 110,000 clones, around 67% appearing once. The sequenced sample was PBMCs. The receptors come from a man aged 55 to 70 in good health and CMV-seropositive. Both conserved end residues are part of each CDR3. The order of the fields is V gene, clone size, D gene, J gene, CDR3 DNA, CDR3 protein. D genes are given only for firm matches. Some rows mark clone size as missing; the rest say once, few, many or name a class of expanded clone.

>TRBV19|.|.|TRBJ2-7
TGTGCCAGTAGTATAGACGGAACCGGGAGCCACTACGAGCAGTACTTC
CASSIDGTGSHYEQYF
>TRBV27|.|TRBD2|TRBJ2-7
TGTGCCAGCAGACCTAGCGGGGGTCCCTACGAGCAGTACTTC
CASRPSGGPYEQYF
>TRBV9|.|TRBD1|TRBJ2-2
TGTGCCAGCACCCGACAGGGGGCGCATAACACCGGGGAGCTGTTTTTT
CASTRQGAHNTGELFF
>TRBV7-9|.|TRBD2|TRBJ2-1
TGTGCCAGCAGCTTGGGACTAGCGGGGGTCACCTCCTACAATGAGCAGTTCTTC
CASSLGLAGVTSYNEQFF
>TRBV19|.|TRBD2|TRBJ2-7
TGTGCCAGTAGTACGGCGCGGGGGGTTGTCGAGCAGTACTTC
CASSTARGVVEQYF
>TRBV25-1|.|.|TRBJ2-7
TGTGCCAGCAGTGAATCGGGTACGGTACACGAGCAGTACTTC
CASSESGTVHEQYF
>TRBV11-2|.|TRBD1|TRBJ2-1
TGTGCCAGCAGCTTAAACAGGGGAAATGAGCAGTTCTTC
CASSLNRGNEQFF
>TRBV12-2|.|.|TRBJ2-5
TGTGCATTTGGGGAACTAGAAGAGACCCAGTACTTC
CAFGELEETQYF
>TRBV2|.|.|TRBJ1-2
TGTGCCAGCGTTACCACAGGCTCAGGGGGCTACACCTTC
CASVTTGSGGYTF
>TRBV5-1|.|TRBD2|TRBJ2-5
TGCGCCAGCAGCAGATCCGGGAGCCTCGGGGGGGAGACCCAGTACTTC
CASSRSGSLGGETQYF
>TRBV5-1|.|.|TRBJ1-6
TGCGCCAGCAGCTTGGATAAACCCCAGACAGCGCCTGGCCTCCACTTT
CASSLDKPQTAPGLHF
>TRBV28|.|.|TRBJ1-1
TGTGCCAGCGCCTTGGGGCAGAGCCCCGGAGCTTTCTTT
CASALGQSPGAFF
>TRBV18|.|.|TRBJ1-5
TGTGCCAGCTCACCGCAGCGAACCTACAATCAGCCCCAGCATTTT
CASSPQRTYNQPQHF
>TRBV6-6|.|TRBD1|TRBJ2-2
TGTGCCACCGGCTTATGGGACAGGGGCGCCGGGGAGCTGTTTTTT
CATGLWDRGAGELFF
>TRBV29-1|.|.|TRBJ1-1
TGCATGGTATCAGGGACTGAAGCTTTCTTT
CMVSGTEAFF
>TRBV5-1|.|.|TRBJ2-6
TGCGCCAGCAGTGCGGGCCCTAACTCTGGGGCCAACGTCCTGACTTTC
CASSAGPNSGANVLTF
>TRBV9|.|TRBD2|TRBJ2-5
TGTGCCAGCAATCCCGGGACTACCTACCAAGAGACCCAGTACTTC
CASNPGTTYQETQYF
>TRBV5-1|few|TRBD2|TRBJ2-3
TGCGCCAGCACCCCGAATCTAGCGGGGGGGGCGGATACGCAGTATTTT
CASTPNLAGGADTQYF
>TRBV4-1|.|TRBD1|TRBJ1-2
TGCGCCAGCAGCCAAGCCTGGAGGACAGGGGATGGCTACACCTTC
CASSQAWRTGDGYTF
>TRBV5-1|.|.|TRBJ2-3
TGCGCCACCTGTCGCTCTATTCCTAGCACAGATACGCAGTATTTT
CATCRSIPSTDTQYF
>TRBV7-3|.|.|TRBJ2-2
TGTGCCAGCAGGAAACCCTGGAGCAGCGGGGAGCTGTTTTTT
CASRKPWSSGELFF
>TRBV6-1|.|TRBD1|TRBJ2-7
TGTGCCAGCAGCCTAAGACAGGGTCCATCCTACGAGCAGTACTTC
CASSLRQGPSYEQYF
>TRBV28|.|TRBD1|TRBJ1-1
TGTGCCAGCAAAAGGACAGGGGGCGAAGCTTTCTTT
CASKRTGGEAFF
>TRBV5-1|.|TRBD2|TRBJ2-7
TGCGCCAGCAGCTTGGGCGGGGGGGACTCCCCTCGGTACTTC
CASSLGGGDSPRYF
>TRBV27|.|.|TRBJ1-4
TGTGCCAGCAGTTTTAGAGGACGCGTAGGGGTAGGAGAAAAACTGTTTTTT
CASSFRGRVGVGEKLFF
>TRBV2|.|.|TRBJ2-6
TGTGCCAGCAGTACAGGGCCCGCGGGGGCCAACGTCCTGACTTTC
CASSTGPAGANVLTF
>TRBV28|.|.|TRBJ2-1
TGTGCCAGCAGGATGTACAGGGCCAACAATGAGCAGTTCTTC
CASRMYRANNEQFF
>TRBV7-2|.|TRBD2|TRBJ2-5
TGTGCCAGCAGCTTAGGTAGCGGGGAATGGGAGACCCAGTACTTC
CASSLGSGEWETQYF
>TRBV19|few|.|TRBJ1-1
TGTGCCAGTAGTATCAGCCGGACAGCGAACACTGAAGCTTTCTTT
CASSISRTANTEAFF
>TRBV7-8|.|TRBD1|TRBJ1-2
TGTGCCAGCAGCTTAGGGACAGGGGGGAGGAACTATGGCTACACCTTC
CASSLGTGGRNYGYTF
>TRBV10-3|.|TRBD1|TRBJ2-5
TGTGCCATCAGTGAGGGGGACAGGGGGGTCGAGACCCAGTACTTC
CAISEGDRGVETQYF
>TRBV5-1|.|.|TRBJ1-3
TGCGCCAGCCAGCCGACAGGTGCCTCTGGAAACACCATATATTTT
CASQPTGASGNTIYF
>TRBV5-4|few|.|TRBJ1-2
TGTGCCAGCAGCCCCTTTGGGCGATACGGCTCCGGCTACACCTTC
CASSPFGRYGSGYTF
>TRBV9|.|.|TRBJ2-6
TGTGCCAGCAGCGTAGTTAGCTCTGGGGCCAACGTCCTGACTTTC
CASSVVSSGANVLTF
>TRBV6-5|few|.|TRBJ1-2
TGTGCCAGCAGCAGGACGGCGAGGGGGGGCTACACCTTC
CASSRTARGGYTF
>TRBV5-6|.|TRBD2|TRBJ2-3
TGTGCCAGCAGCCAAACTAGCGGGGGCACAGATACGCAGTATTTT
CASSQTSGGTDTQYF
>TRBV27|.|.|TRBJ2-7
TGTGCCAGCAGGGCCGTGCACCAAACAAACGAGCAGTACTTC
CASRAVHQTNEQYF
>TRBV28|.|.|TRBJ1-4
TGTGCCAGCAGTGTGACACCCCTAAATGAAAAACTGTTTTTT
CASSVTPLNEKLFF
>TRBV6-5|.|.|TRBJ1-5
TGTGCCAGCAGTTTGGGCTGGGGGGGTAATAATCAGCCCCAGCATTTT
CASSLGWGGNNQPQHF
>TRBV6-5|.|.|TRBJ1-1
TGTGCCAGCAGTGAAGTACAGGGTGAAGCTTTCTTT
CASSEVQGEAFF
>TRBV6-1|.|.|TRBJ1-4
TGTGCCAGCAACGAGGGACACCTCGAGTATAAACTGTTTTTT
CASNEGHLEYKLFF
>TRBV2|few|.|TRBJ1-3
TGTGCCAGCAGGAGGGATACTATCTCTGGAAACACCATATATTTT
CASRRDTISGNTIYF
>TRBV7-6|.|TRBD2|TRBJ2-6
TGTGCCAGCAGCCCGGGGAGGGTTGGGGCCAACGTCCTGACTTTC
CASSPGRVGANVLTF
>TRBV28|once|.|TRBJ1-3
TGTGCCAGCAGTCCGCGACAGCTCCAGGGGAACACCATATATTTT
CASSPRQLQGNTIYF
>TRBV28|once|.|TRBJ2-6
TGTGCCAGCAGTGCCCCCCACAGCAACGTCCTGACTTTC
CASSAPHSNVLTF
>TRBV7-6|.|.|TRBJ1-5
TGTGCCAGCAGCTTAGGTCATGGGGGCCGAAATAGCAATCAGCCCCAGCATTTT
CASSLGHGGRNSNQPQHF
>TRBV5-1|few|TRBD1|TRBJ2-2
TGCGCCAGCAGCTTAGGGACAGGGGGATCCGGGAGCGGCACCGGGGAGCTGTTTTTT
CASSLGTGGSGSGTGELFF
>TRBV10-3|.|TRBD1|TRBJ2-7
TGTGCCATCAGCCGGGACAGCTACGAGCAGTACTTC
CAISRDSYEQYF
>TRBV4-2|few|TRBD2|TRBJ2-4
TGTGCCAGCAGCCCCCTGAGCGGGGGGGCCAAAAACATTCAGTACTTC
CASSPLSGGAKNIQYF
>TRBV5-4|.|.|TRBJ2-5
TGTGCCAGCAGCGCAAGGGACAGCGGGGAGACCCAGTACTTC
CASSARDSGETQYF
>TRBV7-9|.|.|TRBJ2-2
TGTGCCAGCAGCTTAGCCGGGGGTTCGGGCACCGGGGAGCTGTTTTTT
CASSLAGGSGTGELFF
>TRBV2|.|TRBD2|TRBJ2-5
TGTGCCAGCAGTGAAAAGCGGGGGCTTCCTTGGACCCAGTACTTC
CASSEKRGLPWTQYF
>TRBV7-9|.|.|TRBJ2-5
TGTTCCAGCAGCCTTCCCCACGCGGTGGTGTACTTC
CSSSLPHAVVYF
>TRBV7-9|.|TRBD1|TRBJ2-1
TGTGCCAGCAGCCGAACAGGGGTCGGCTCCTACAATGAGCAGTTCTTC
CASSRTGVGSYNEQFF
>TRBV7-3|few|.|TRBJ1-6
TGTGCCAGCAGCTTAAGCGGGAGCTCCTATAATTCACCCCTCCACTTT
CASSLSGSSYNSPLHF
>TRBV4-1|many|TRBD1|TRBJ2-2
TGCGCCAGCAGCCAGGGACAGGGGAGGACCGGGGAGCTGTTTTTT
CASSQGQGRTGELFF
>TRBV19|.|.|TRBJ2-5
TGTGCCAGTAGTATGACCCAAGGGGCCCAGTACTTC
CASSMTQGAQYF
>TRBV5-1|.|TRBD1|TRBJ1-2
TGCGCCAGCAGCGCGGGACAGGGGAATACTGTCTATGGCTACACCTTC
CASSAGQGNTVYGYTF
>TRBV11-2|.|.|TRBJ1-3
TGTGCCAGCAGCAAGGGGTCCAGAACAGGAAACACCATATATTTT
CASSKGSRTGNTIYF